The next 8 T cell receptor beta chains were all read from a single sample in a study of cytomegalovirus exposure and HLA in healthy donors. Researchers ran the PCR with 60 Vbeta and 13 Jbeta primers. Sequencing was performed with immunoSEQ multiplex PCR; in TCRdb, only in-frame clones are kept and a portion is missing. The data show about 130,000 clones, roughly 84% seen once. The specimen was PBMCs. These receptors all stem from a boy younger than 18 in good health and CMV-seronegative.

The gene calls are TRBV19 and TRBJ2-1, with D unresolved. Trimming cost V 5 bases and J 0 bases, with 14 bases left between them. Per the germline V gene, CDR1 is LNHDA and CDR2 is SQIVND (reference sequence). The CDR3 is 16 residues long. The CDR3 is CASSPSVAGSYNEQFF. CDR3 bases: TGTGCCAGTAGTCCCTCGGTTGCAGGCTCCTACAATGAGCAGTTCTTC.

The CDR3 protein is CASSLTGGDQPQHF. The CDR3 nucleotides are TGCGCCAGCAGCTTGACAGGGGGAGATCAGCCCCAGCATTTT. The chain links TRBV5-1 to TRBJ1-5, with 8 positions matching TRBD1. After removal of 1 base from V and 5 bases from J, the junction contained 2 bases not matched to a gene. Germline V gene data show CDR1 as SGHRS and CDR2 as YFSETQ. The CDR3 contains 14 residues.

The rearrangement uses TRBV6-5 and TRBJ1-2, with D tentatively TRBD1 (6 bases). The CDR3 is 11 amino acids. Germline lookup yields CDR1 MNHEY and CDR2 SVGAGI. V lost 9 bases and J 8 bases, leaving 13 bases between the germline ends. Written as DNA, the CDR3 is TGTGCCAGAACCACAGGGCAAGGCTACACCTTC. It yields the protein CARTTGQGYTF.

J is TRBJ2-5 and V is TRBV4-3, with D perhaps matching TRBD1 (6 bases). Gene TRBJ2-7 matches the end of the DNA better, so the J call may be wrong. The CDR3 consists of 14 residues. Germline assignment: CDR1 LGHNA and CDR2 YSLEER. The chain's CDR3 is CASSQGDTAYEQYF. The CDR3 DNA follows: TGCGCCAGCAGCCAAGGGGACACAGCCTACGAGCAGTACTTC.

The chain links TRBV14 to TRBJ2-3, with 8 bases lining up with TRBD2. Losses at the gene ends were 3 bases for V and 2 bases for J; bases not matched to a gene: 10. CDR3 length: 17 amino acids. Looked up from germline, CDR1 is SGHDN and CDR2 is FVKESK. The CDR3 nucleotides are TGTGCCAGCAGCCACCAAGACCTAGCGGGTGCCACAGATACGCAGTATTTT. It is translated as CASSHQDLAGATDTQYF.

The chain uses TRBV7-9 and TRBJ2-3; 13 bases match TRBD2. From germline, CDR1 is SEHNR and CDR2 FQNEAQ (reference sequence). This CDR3 contains 18 residues. The junction had 10 bases not matched to a gene; V was cut back by 3 bases and J by 4 bases. CDR3 DNA sequence: TGTGCCAGCAGCTTCGCCCCACTAGCGGGGGGGCTTTCAGATACGCAGTATTTT. Its translation: CASSFAPLAGGLSDTQYF. Drawing the rest from reference TRBV7-9 and TRBJ2-3, the complete variable domain is DTGVSQNPRHKITKRGQNVTFRCDPISEHNRLYWYRQTLGQGPEFLTYFQNEAQLEKSRLLSDRFSAERPKGSFSTLEIQRTEQGDSAMYLCASSFAPLAGGLSDTQYFGPGTRLTVL.

This chain joins TRBV7-3 and TRBJ1-3; the match to TRBD1 covers 9 bases. Germline V CDR1 and CDR2: SGHTA, FQGTGA. This CDR3 is built from 15 residues. J was trimmed by 4 bases and V by 2 bases; bases with no gene match: 3. The CDR3 bases are TGTGCCAGCAGCTTAGTTGGACAGGGGGGAAACACCATATATTTT. This encodes CASSLVGQGGNTIYF. Full variable domain (rest looked up from reference TRBV7-3 and TRBJ1-3): GAGVSQTPSNKVTEKGKYVELRCDPISGHTALYWYRQSLGQGPEFLIYFQGTGAADDSGLPNDRFFAVRPEGSVSTLKIQRTERGDSAVYLCASSLVGQGGNTIYFGEGSWLTVV.

The chain is built from TRBV4-3 and TRBJ1-3; D ambiguous. V was trimmed by 0 bases and J by 0 bases, leaving 9 bases between them. CDR1 is LGHNA, CDR2 YSLEER, per germline. This CDR3 is 16 amino acids long. The CDR3 region is CASSQDRRGSGNTIYF. CDR3 DNA: TGCGCCAGCAGCCAAGATAGGCGGGGCTCTGGAAACACCATATATTTT.